This record concerns one TCR beta chain sequence. Its antigen is not identified. Its ends do not fully match the called genes, so a read error is possible. This specimen belongs to a study of cytomegalovirus exposure and HLA in healthy donors. Turning to the study itself: Early release data held 85 million or so unique TCRs from HLA-typed donors.

Germline V gene sequence: CDR1 SGHAT, CDR2 FQNNGV. CDR3 length equals 14 residues. Amplification used 60 Vbeta primers and 13 Jbeta primers. Assay: immunoSEQ multiplex PCR; the TCRdb copy retains only in-frame clones and omits some. This sample contains 45,000 to 60,000 clones. Whole-study findings and limits: In a later analysis, donors in an Asian-associated ancestry cluster reportedly had fewer N-insertions in productive TCRs than the cohort mean. Analysis was performed later, and it showed HLA-associated TCR beta chains to be more clonally expanded than equally common others.

The J gene is TRBJ1-1, the V gene TRBV11-2; TRBD1 aligns across 8 bases. Sequenced: PBMCs. This sequence originates from a female donor in good health and CMV-seronegative. The CDR3 region has the DNA TGCGCCAGCAGCCCCACAGGGGGGAACACTGAAGCTTTCTTT. Translated, it gives CASSPTGGNTEAFF.